These 4 T cell receptor beta chains came from one sample sequenced in a study of blood T cell repertoires in COVID-19. The data were produced by immunoSEQ multiplex PCR, yet TCRdb's version contains in-frame clones alone and is incomplete. The sample contains some 180,000 clones, approximately 85% of which appear only once. Material: peripheral blood. Receptors originate from a woman in her sixties or seventies with acute or convalescent COVID-19.

V gene TRBV27 combines with J gene TRBJ2-1; 16 positions agree with TRBD2. The CDR3 runs to 19 residues. J lost 3 bases, V lost 4 bases, and 9 bases had no gene match. Per the germline V gene, CDR1 is MNHEY and CDR2 is SMNVEV (reference sequence). CDR3 DNA sequence: TGTGCCAGCAGTTCCGTCGCGGGACTAGCGGGAGGGGTCTACAATGAGCAGTTCTTC. Translated, it gives CASSSVAGLAGGVYNEQFF.

The genes are TRBV19 and TRBJ2-5; TRBD2 aligns across 15 bases. The length of the CDR3 is 16 residues. Per germline, CDR1 LNHDA and CDR2 SQIVND (reference sequence). V gave up 5 bases and J gave up 5 bases; unmatched junction bases: 6. In nucleotides, the CDR3 is TGTGCCAGTAGTCCGGGACTAGCGGGAGGTAGCGAGACCCAGTACTTC. Residues: CASSPGLAGGSETQYF. The full variable domain, rest sourced from reference TRBV19 and TRBJ2-5, is DGGITQSPKYLFRKEGQNVTLSCEQNLNHDAMYWYRQDPGQGLRLIYYSQIVNDFQKGDIAEGYSVSREKKESFPLTVTSAQKNPTAFYLCASSPGLAGGSETQYFGPGTRLLVL.

The chain joins TRBV15 to TRBJ2-2, with TRBD1 matching 8 bases. CDR1 is LNHNV, CDR2 YYDKDF, per germline (reference sequence). V dropped 8 bases and J dropped 6; count of bases not matched to a gene: 8. This CDR3 has 14 amino acids. CDR3 coding DNA: TGTGCCACCGGGACAGGATCGATACCCGGGGAGCTGTTTTTT. It translates to CATGTGSIPGELFF.

The V and J genes are TRBV9 and TRBJ2-2, with 10 bases fitting TRBD2. V lost 4 bases, J lost 4 bases, and 4 bases stayed unmatched. Germline V gene lookup returns CDR1 SGDLS and CDR2 YYNGEE. This CDR3 spans 15 amino acids. In DNA form, the CDR3 reads TGTGCCAGCAGCCAACTAGCGGGAACCACCGGGGAGCTGTTTTTT. Its protein is CASSQLAGTTGELFF.